These 9 T cell receptor beta chains originate from one sample sequenced in a study of T-cell reconstitution after alpha-beta-depleted transplantation in children. TCRbeta library preparation incorporated unique molecular identifiers. TCRdb recomputed calls from the PCR reads with MiXCR, one row per CDR3 protein. The data contain about 640,000 distinct CDR3 sequences, approximately 12% of them seen just once; the ten biggest clones take up about 2.2%. Sequencing was performed on PBMCs, mostly from graft donor cells, taken 360 days after TCRalphabeta/CD19-depleted stem cell transplant. These receptors were taken from a male patient aged 10 to 17 who had a stem cell transplant for acute myeloid leukemia, so the T cells may come from the graft donor.

CDR3 sequence (DNA): TGCGCCAGCAGCTTTTGGAGAGAAGCGGGAGTGGATGAGCAGTTCTTC. Translating gives CASSFWREAGVDEQFF. The rearrangement joins TRBV5-1 to TRBJ2-1; 8 bases map to TRBD2. CDR1 is SGHRS, CDR2 YFSETQ, per germline. V shed 2 bases, J shed 8 bases, and the junction held 12 bases outside the gene matches. CDR3 length equals 16 residues.

The gene calls are TRBV21-1 and TRBJ2-1; the D segment call TRBD2 is taken from the table without a DNA check. TRBV21-1 is described as a pseudogene. This CDR3 comprises 18 residues. The CDR3 DNA follows: TGTGCCAGCAGCACCTCTCGACCAGCGGGAGCTCGCTACAATGAGCAGTTCTTC. The encoded protein is CASSTSRPAGARYNEQFF.

This clonotype was detected only a few times. The gene calls are TRBV20-1 and TRBJ2-7; possibly TRBD1 for D (6 bases). The germline gives CDR1 DFQATT, CDR2 SNEGSKA (reference sequence). This CDR3 has 13 amino acids. With 6 bases removed from V and 3 bases from J, the gap between germline ends came to 15 bases. CDR3 in amino acids: CSAPTGRNYEQYF. The DNA of the CDR3 is TGCAGTGCCCCGACAGGCAGAAACTACGAGCAGTACTTC.

The CDR3 loop reads CASSSGHRRHF. As DNA, the CDR3 is TGTGCCAGCAGTTCCGGACACCGTCGTCATTTT. V and J are TRBV28 and TRBJ1-5, with D perhaps matching TRBD1 (5 bases). With 4 bases removed from V and 16 bases from J, the gap between germline ends came to 14 bases. The germline CDR1 and CDR2 sequences are MDHEN and SYDVKM. The CDR3 covers 11 residues.

This clonotype was counted between two and nine times. The genes are TRBV7-3 and TRBJ2-1, with D maybe TRBD2 (6 bases). V shed 2 bases and J shed 8 bases, with 19 bases lying between them. The CDR3 sequence is 16 residues long. CDR1 and CDR2 from the germline V gene are SGHTA and FQGTGA. The DNA of the CDR3 is TGTGCCAGCAGCTTATACATGGGACTCCCGTCTGATGAGCAGTTCTTC. Its translation: CASSLYMGLPSDEQFF. The full variable domain, completed using reference TRBV7-3 and TRBJ2-1, is GAGVSQTPSNKVTEKGKYVELRCDPISGHTALYWYRQSLGQGPEFLIYFQGTGAADDSGLPNDRFFAVRPEGSVSTLKIQRTERGDSAVYLCASSLYMGLPSDEQFFGPGTRLTVL.

The CDR3 nucleotides are TGTGCCAGCAGTTTGGAACTAGCTCCTCGCTACGAGCAGTACTTC. Translating gives CASSLELAPRYEQYF. The chain employs TRBV28 and TRBJ2-7; a possible D gene is TRBD2 (6 bases). Germline CDR1 MDHEN, CDR2 SYDVKM. The CDR3 has 15 residues. V lost 3 bases and J lost 3, with 15 bases in between.

Comment on this clonotype: The CDR3 ends on some other residue instead of the conserved phenylalanine or tryptophan, so this is likely a read error. The gene calls are TRBV6-5 and TRBJ2-7; 9 nucleotides match TRBD2. V gave up 4 bases and J gave up 7 bases; unmatched junction bases: 14. This CDR3 is 16 amino acids long. The germline V gene has CDR1 MNHEY and CDR2 SVGAGI. DNA for the CDR3: TGTGCCAGCAGTTCCACGCCGGGACTAGCAACTGGGGAGCAGTACTAC. Protein: CASSSTPGLATGEQYY.

V is TRBV20-1 and J is TRBJ2-2, with D uncertain. With 1 base removed from V and 7 bases from J, the gap between germline ends came to 7 bases. Germline assignment: CDR1 DFQATT and CDR2 SNEGSKA (reference sequence). This CDR3 contains 12 residues. Here the CDR3 DNA reads TGCAGTGCTAGAGCACGTTACGGGGAGCTGTTTTTT. Residues: CSARARYGELFF.

The rearrangement uses TRBV25-1 and TRBJ1-1; D unclear. The CDR3 is 14 amino acids. The V and J ends lost 2 bases and 1 base respectively, with 8 bases between them. Germline loops: CDR1 MGHDK, CDR2 SYGVNS. The CDR3 loop reads CASSEGWGNTEAFF. DNA for the CDR3: TGTGCCAGCAGTGAAGGGTGGGGGAACACTGAAGCTTTCTTT.